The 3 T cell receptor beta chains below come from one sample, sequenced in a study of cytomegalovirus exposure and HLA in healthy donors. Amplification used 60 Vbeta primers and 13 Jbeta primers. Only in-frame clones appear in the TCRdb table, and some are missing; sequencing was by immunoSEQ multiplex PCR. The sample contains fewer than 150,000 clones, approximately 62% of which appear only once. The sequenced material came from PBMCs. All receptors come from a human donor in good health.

CDR3 sequence reads: CASSSRTSGSQYF. The CDR3 region has the DNA TGTGCCAGCAGCTCTAGGACTAGCGGGAGTCAGTACTTC. The chain couples TRBV6-5 to TRBJ2-7; 13 bases agree with TRBD2. This CDR3 is 13 amino acids long. With 6 bases clipped from V and 10 bases from J, the junction kept 6 bases outside the gene matches. CDR1 is MNHEY, CDR2 SVGAGI, per germline.

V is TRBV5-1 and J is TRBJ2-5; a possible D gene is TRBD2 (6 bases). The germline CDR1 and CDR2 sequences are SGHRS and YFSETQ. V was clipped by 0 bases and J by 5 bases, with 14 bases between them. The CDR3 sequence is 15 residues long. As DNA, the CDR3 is TGCGCCAGCAGCTTGGGGCTTTTAGCGGCGGAGACCCAGTACTTC. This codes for CASSLGLLAAETQYF.

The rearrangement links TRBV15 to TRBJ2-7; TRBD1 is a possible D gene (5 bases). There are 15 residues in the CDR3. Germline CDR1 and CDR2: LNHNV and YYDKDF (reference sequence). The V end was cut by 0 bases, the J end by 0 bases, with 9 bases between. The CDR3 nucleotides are TGTGCCACCAGCAGAGAGCTCAGGGTCTCCTACGAGCAGTACTTC. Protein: CATSRELRVSYEQYF.